Given below is one TCR beta chain in context. The sample belongs to a study of blood T cell repertoires in COVID-19. Trimming at V came to 5 bases and at J to 1 base, leaving 6 bases not matched to a gene. From germline, CDR1 is MDHEN and CDR2 SYDVKM. The CDR3 runs 15 residues. Study processing details: Amplified reference gene primers provided the basis for estimating nucleated cell counts. The assay was immunoSEQ multiplex PCR, and TCRdb's table has in-frame clones only and misses some. V and J calls and clone size are copied from that table; D and trimming were computed from the DNA. The data show about 300,000 clones, 86% seen once.

The sequenced material came from PBMCs or T cells enriched from blood (not recorded which). The chain combines TRBV28 with TRBJ1-2; 8 bases are a match to TRBD1. This clonotype originated in a man in his thirties or forties who had recovered from COVID-19. As DNA, the CDR3 is TGTGCCAGCAGTCTTACCGGACAGGGTAACTATGGCTACACCTTC. Its translation: CASSLTGQGNYGYTF.